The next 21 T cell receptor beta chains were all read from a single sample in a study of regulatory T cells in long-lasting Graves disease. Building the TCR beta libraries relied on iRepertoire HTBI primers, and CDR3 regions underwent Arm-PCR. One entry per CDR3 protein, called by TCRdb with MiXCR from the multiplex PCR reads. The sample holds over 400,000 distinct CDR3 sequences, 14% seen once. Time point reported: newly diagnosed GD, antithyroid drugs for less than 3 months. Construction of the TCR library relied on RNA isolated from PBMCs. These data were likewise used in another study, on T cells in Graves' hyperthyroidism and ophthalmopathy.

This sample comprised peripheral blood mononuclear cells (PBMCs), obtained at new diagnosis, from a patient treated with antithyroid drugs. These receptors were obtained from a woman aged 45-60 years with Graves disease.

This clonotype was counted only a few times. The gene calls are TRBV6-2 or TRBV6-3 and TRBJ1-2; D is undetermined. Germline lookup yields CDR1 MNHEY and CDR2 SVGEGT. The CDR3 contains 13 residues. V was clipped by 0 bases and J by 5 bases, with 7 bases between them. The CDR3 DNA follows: TGTGCCAGCAGTTACTCGGAAGTTTATGGCTACACCTTC. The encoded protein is CASSYSEVYGYTF.

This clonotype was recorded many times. The CDR3 protein is CASEGGSYEQYF. The CDR3 DNA follows: TGTGCCAGCGAGGGCGGCTCCTACGAGCAGTACTTC. This rearrangement joins TRBV28 to TRBJ2-7, with a tentative D call TRBD2 (5 bases). There are 12 residues in the CDR3. Germline-derived CDR1 and CDR2 are MDHEN and SYDVKM. The ends were cut back, 8 bases at V and 0 bases at J, with 8 bases in the middle.

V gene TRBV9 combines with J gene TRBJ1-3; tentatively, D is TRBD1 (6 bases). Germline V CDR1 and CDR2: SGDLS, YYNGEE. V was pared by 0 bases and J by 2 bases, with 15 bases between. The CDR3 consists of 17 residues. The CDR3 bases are TGTGCCAGCAGCGTAGCGGAAACGGCAGGGGCTGGAAACACCATATATTTT. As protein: CASSVAETAGAGNTIYF. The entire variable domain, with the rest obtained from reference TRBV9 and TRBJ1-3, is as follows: DSGVTQTPKHLITATGQRVTLRCSPRSGDLSVYWYQQSLDQGLQFLIQYYNGEERAKGNILERFSAQQFPDLHSELNLSSLELGDSALYFCASSVAETAGAGNTIYFGEGSWLTVV.

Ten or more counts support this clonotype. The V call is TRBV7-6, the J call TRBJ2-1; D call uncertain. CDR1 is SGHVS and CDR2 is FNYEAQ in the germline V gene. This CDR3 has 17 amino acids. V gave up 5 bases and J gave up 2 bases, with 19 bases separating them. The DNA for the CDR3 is TGTGCCAGCAGCCCGCTCTTTACTGGGATCGCCTACAATGAGCAGTTCTTC. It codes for CASSPLFTGIAYNEQFF.

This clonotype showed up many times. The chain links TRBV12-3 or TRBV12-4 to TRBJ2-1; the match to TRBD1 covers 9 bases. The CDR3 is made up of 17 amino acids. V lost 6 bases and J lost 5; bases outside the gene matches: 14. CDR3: CASRGTGRGYGDNEQFF. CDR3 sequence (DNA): TGTGCCAGCAGGGGGACAGGGAGGGGTTATGGAGACAATGAGCAGTTCTTC.

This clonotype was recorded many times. The CDR3 nucleotides are TGTGCCAGCGACCCAGCGGGAGCAGATACGCAGTATTTT. Protein sequence: CASDPAGADTQYF. The V call is TRBV2, the J call TRBJ2-3, with 8 bases that match TRBD2. The CDR3 sequence is 13 residues long. The trim removed 8 bases at V and 4 bases at J, leaving 5 bases unmatched. CDR1 and CDR2 (germline): SNHLY, FYNNEI.

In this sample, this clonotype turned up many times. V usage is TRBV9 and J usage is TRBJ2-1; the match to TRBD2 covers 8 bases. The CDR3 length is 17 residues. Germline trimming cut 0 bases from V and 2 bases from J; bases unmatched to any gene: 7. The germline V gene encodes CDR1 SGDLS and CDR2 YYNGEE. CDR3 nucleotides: TGTGCCAGCAGCGTAGGTAGCGGGCGGGGGGCCTACAATGAGCAGTTCTTC. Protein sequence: CASSVGSGRGAYNEQFF. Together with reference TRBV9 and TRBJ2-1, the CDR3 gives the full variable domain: DSGVTQTPKHLITATGQRVTLRCSPRSGDLSVYWYQQSLDQGLQFLIQYYNGEERAKGNILERFSAQQFPDLHSELNLSSLELGDSALYFCASSVGSGRGAYNEQFFGPGTRLTVL.

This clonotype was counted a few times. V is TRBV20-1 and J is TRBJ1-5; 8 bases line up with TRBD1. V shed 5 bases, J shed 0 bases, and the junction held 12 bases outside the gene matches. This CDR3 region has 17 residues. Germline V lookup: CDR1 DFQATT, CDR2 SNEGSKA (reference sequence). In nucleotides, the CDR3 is TGCAGTGCTCGACAGGGGCCGGGACGGGATAGCAATCAGCCCCAGCATTTT. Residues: CSARQGPGRDSNQPQHF.

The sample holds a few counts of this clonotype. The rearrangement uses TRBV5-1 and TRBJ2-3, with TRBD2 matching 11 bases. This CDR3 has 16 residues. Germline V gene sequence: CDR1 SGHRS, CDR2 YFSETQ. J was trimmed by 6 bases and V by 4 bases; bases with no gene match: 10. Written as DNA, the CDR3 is TGCGCCAGCAGCCCCGGACTAGCGGGTACACTTGATACGCAGTATTTT. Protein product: CASSPGLAGTLDTQYF.

The CDR3 DNA reads as TGTGCCAGCAGTTTAGAGGGGGGGGAGGCCCAGTACTTC. Protein: CASSLEGGEAQYF. This rearrangement joins TRBV12-3 or TRBV12-4 to TRBJ2-5, with D possibly matching TRBD2 (7 bases). The CDR3 totals 13 residues. Trimming removed 1 base from V and 9 bases from J, with 12 bases in between.

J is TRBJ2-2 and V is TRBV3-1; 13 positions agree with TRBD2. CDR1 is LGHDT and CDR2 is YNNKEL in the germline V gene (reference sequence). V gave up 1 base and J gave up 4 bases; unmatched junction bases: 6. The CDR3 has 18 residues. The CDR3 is CASSQVGLAGDSTGELFF. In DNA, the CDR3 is TGTGCCAGCAGCCAAGTCGGACTAGCGGGAGATTCCACCGGGGAGCTGTTTTTT.

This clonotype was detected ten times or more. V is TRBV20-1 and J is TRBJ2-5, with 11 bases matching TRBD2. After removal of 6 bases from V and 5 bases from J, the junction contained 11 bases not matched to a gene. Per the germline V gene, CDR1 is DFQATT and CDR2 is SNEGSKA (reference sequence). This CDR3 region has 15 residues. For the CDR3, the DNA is TGCAGTGCCCGCGTTAGCGGGAGGGGGGGGGAGACCCAGTACTTC. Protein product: CSARVSGRGGETQYF.

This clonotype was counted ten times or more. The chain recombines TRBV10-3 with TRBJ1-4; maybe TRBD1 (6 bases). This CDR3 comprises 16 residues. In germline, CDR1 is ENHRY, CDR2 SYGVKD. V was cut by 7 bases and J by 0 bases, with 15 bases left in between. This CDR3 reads CAINGTHVATNEKLFF. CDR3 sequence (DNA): TGTGCCATCAACGGGACACATGTTGCAACTAATGAAAAACTGTTTTTT.

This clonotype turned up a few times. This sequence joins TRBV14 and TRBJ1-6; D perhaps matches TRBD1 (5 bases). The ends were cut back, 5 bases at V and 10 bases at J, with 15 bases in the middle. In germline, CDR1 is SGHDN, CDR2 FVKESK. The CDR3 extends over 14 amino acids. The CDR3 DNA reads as TGTGCCAGCAGCTACACTGACCGGGGGTCACCCCTCCACTTT. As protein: CASSYTDRGSPLHF.

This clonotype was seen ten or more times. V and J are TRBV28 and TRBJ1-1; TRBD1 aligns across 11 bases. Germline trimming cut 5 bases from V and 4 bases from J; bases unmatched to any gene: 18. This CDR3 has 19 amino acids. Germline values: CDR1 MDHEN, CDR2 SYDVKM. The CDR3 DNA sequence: TGTGCCAGCAGTCCTCCGGGACAGGGGGTGCCGTTTTTTACCACTGAAGCTTTCTTT. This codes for CASSPPGQGVPFFTTEAFF. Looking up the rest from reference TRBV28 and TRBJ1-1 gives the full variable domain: DVKVTQSSRYLVKRTGEKVFLECVQDMDHENMFWYRQDPGLGLRLIYFSYDVKMKEKGDIPEGYSVSREKKERFSLILESASTNQTSMYLCASSPPGQGVPFFTTEAFFGQGTRLTVV.

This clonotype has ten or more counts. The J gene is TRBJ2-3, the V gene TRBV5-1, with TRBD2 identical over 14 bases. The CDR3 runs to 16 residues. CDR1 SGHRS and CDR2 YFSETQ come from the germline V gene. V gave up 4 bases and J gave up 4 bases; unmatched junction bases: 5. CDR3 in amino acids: CASSPTSGRVPDTQYF. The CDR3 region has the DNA TGCGCCAGCAGCCCGACTAGCGGGAGGGTCCCAGATACGCAGTATTTT.

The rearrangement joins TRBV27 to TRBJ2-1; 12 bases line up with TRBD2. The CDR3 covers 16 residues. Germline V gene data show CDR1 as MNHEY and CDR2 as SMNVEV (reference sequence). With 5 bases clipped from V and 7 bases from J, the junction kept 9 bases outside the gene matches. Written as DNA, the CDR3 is TGTGCCAGCAGTCAAAGACTAGCGGGAGCCGCGAATGAGCAGTTCTTC. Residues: CASSQRLAGAANEQFF.

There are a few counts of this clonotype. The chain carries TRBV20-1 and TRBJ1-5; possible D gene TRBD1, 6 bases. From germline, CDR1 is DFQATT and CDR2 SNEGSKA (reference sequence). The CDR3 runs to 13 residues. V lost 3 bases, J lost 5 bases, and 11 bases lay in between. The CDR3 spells CSARPPGDQPQHF. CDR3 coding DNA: TGCAGTGCTAGGCCCCCAGGGGATCAGCCCCAGCATTTT.

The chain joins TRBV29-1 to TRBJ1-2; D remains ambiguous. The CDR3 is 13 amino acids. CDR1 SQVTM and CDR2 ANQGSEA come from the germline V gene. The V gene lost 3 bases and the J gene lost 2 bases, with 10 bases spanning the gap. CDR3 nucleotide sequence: TGCAGCGTTGAGCTGACAATCAACTATGGCTACACCTTC. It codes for CSVELTINYGYTF.

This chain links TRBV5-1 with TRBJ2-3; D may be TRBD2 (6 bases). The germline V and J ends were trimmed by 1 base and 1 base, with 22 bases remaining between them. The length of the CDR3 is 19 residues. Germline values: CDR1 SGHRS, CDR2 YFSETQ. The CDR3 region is CASSLQAFSGGVGTDTQYF. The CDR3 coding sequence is TGCGCCAGCAGCTTGCAAGCTTTTAGCGGAGGTGTAGGCACAGATACGCAGTATTTT.

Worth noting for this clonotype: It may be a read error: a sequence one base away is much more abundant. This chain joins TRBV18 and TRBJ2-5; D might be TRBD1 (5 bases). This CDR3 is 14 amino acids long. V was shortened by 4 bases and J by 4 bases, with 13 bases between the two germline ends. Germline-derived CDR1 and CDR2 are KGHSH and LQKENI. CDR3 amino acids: CASSLNDSPETQYF. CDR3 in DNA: TGTGCCAGCTCACTAAACGACAGCCCAGAGACCCAGTACTTC.